This T cell receptor (beta chain) was recorded in a study of T cells in Graves' hyperthyroidism and ophthalmopathy (dated by TCRdb to the late 2010s). Background for the entire study: Peripheral blood samples were taken at the time of initial diagnosis, prior to any treatment. A discovery cohort of about a hundred patients, roughly 45 with Graves' ophthalmopathy and over 55 with stable Graves' hyperthyroidism, was used to find distinguishing TCR V-J signatures. Prospective prediction of ophthalmopathy was tested in an independent validation cohort consisting of fewer than 20 hyperthyroidism patients and 15 to 17 patients who later progressed to ophthalmopathy. The 95 to 100 discovery patients were randomly divided into training and test sets at a 7:3 ratio. The study also compared thyroid tissue and blood T-cell repertoires from five or six Graves' hyperthyroidism patients. After blood sampling, hyperthyroidism patients were treated with methimazole at a starting dose of 30 mg daily, and ophthalmopathy patients were treated with high-dose intravenous methylprednisolone. According to the paper, TCR Vbeta CDR3 sequencing was carried out on over 130 peripheral blood samples, which came from about 45 ophthalmopathy, 80 or so hyperthyroidism and approximately 17 progressor patients. Here is what the overall study found, with its caveats: Sample size was not statistically predetermined, and blinding of investigators to group allocation was not performed. Ophthalmopathy was separated from stable hyperthyroidism by a 13 V-J signature model, with around 88% sensitivity and about 81% specificity obtained in cross-validation and 80%/75% obtained in testing. Most expanded thyroid clonotypes (frequency above 0.001) were also detected in blood, a finding suggesting that blood repertoires may reflect thyroid immune responses. In validation, the model predicted progression to ophthalmopathy a median of roughly 6.5 months before onset, with about 70% sensitivity and about 72% specificity.

This clonotype was observed many times. This clone's antigen is unknown. Per-base quality was not reported, and no clone a single base away is much larger than it. The TCR beta CDR3 regions were amplified from the RNA transcripts. The TCR CDR3 was subjected to a first round of RT-PCR using the HTBI primer set and the Qiagen OneStep RT-PCR kit. Libraries were constructed in a second round of multiplex PCR, after which size selection and purification were carried out. Sequencing of the libraries was done on an Illumina HiSeq2000 using paired-end 100 bp reads. The source study handled its data this way. Raw data were processed with SOAPnuke, discarding reads with adapters, uncalled bases, mean Phred below 15, or no exact constant-primer or identifier match. High-quality paired reads were merged with COPE v1.2.5, and unique nucleotide sequences were defined as clonotypes. Clonotypes were aligned to IMGT TRBV, TRBD and TRBJ reference segments using MiTCR v1.1. The analysis was restricted to V-J combinations with a frequency above 0.0001, which together covered just over 98% of the repertoires. The TCS score was defined as the ratio of F50 (clonal expansion) to E x V (chaos), calculated using BLOSUM62-based TCRdist between CDR3 peptides within each V-J. Welch's t-statistics and random forest reduced 500 to 550 V-J features to about 12, which were used in a naive Bayes classifier (R e1071). TCRdb handled the public reads itself, with Q25 trimming in fastp and clone calling in MiXCR, and kept productive beta chains. Identical CDR3 proteins give one entry, which carries the most common genes and DNA. V and J calls and clone size were set by TCRdb, not the authors. For this sample the table gives 500,000 to 550,000 distinct CDR3 sequences, of which just under 20% were detected only once. The ten largest clones capture over 45% of the sample.

Moderately to severely active disease, a Clinical Activity Score of at least 3, a NOSPECS grade of at least 4, and a duration under 3 months were present in ophthalmopathy patients. Any patient with an uncontrolled infection, another autoimmune disease, pregnancy or lactation was excluded. Clinical symptoms, serum thyroxine and TRAb, thyroid ultrasound, and orbital computed tomography formed the basis for the diagnoses. PBMCs were separated from 7.5 to 10 ml of fresh peripheral blood using Ficoll-Paque density gradient centrifugation. Trizol reagent was used to extract total RNA, and RNA quality was then checked on an Agilent 2100 Bioanalyzer. V lost 6 bases and J lost 4 bases; the stretch between them is 10 bases long. Taken from cysteine to phenylalanine, the CDR3 has 13 residues. The read is trimmed to its CDR3 DNA, 39 bases read in frame from base 1.

Specimen: blood. The chain employs TRBV12-3 or TRBV12-4 and TRBJ2-1; there is no confident call for the D gene. This receptor was taken from a man aged 40-49 years with Graves' ophthalmopathy. The DNA sequence is as follows: TGTGCCAGCAGCCTTGGACGGTACAATGAGCAGTTCTTC. It specifies CASSLGRYNEQFF.